These 5 T cell receptor beta chains were all obtained from the same sample, sequenced in a study of T-cell memory formation after mild COVID-19. TCRdb analysed the 5' RACE reads with MiXCR anew, one entry per CDR3 protein. The data hold about 470,000 distinct CDR3 sequences, with around 27% observed a single time. Sequenced: PBMCs or a T cell subset sorted from them (not recorded which). The receptors derive from an adult woman who had mild COVID-19 (a few samples of this study predate the infection). Cell type and time point are not known.

This clonotype was seen only a few times. J is TRBJ1-2 and V is TRBV7-9, with TRBD1 matching 10 bases. There are 14 residues in the CDR3. CDR1 is SEHNR and CDR2 is FQNEAQ in the germline V gene (reference sequence). Trimming removed 1 base from V and 8 bases from J; junction bases left unmatched: 4. The CDR3 here is CASSLGQGALGYTF. As DNA, the CDR3 is TGTGCCAGCAGCTTAGGACAGGGGGCCTTAGGCTACACCTTC. Based on the CDR3 plus reference TRBV7-9 and TRBJ1-2, the full variable domain is DTGVSQNPRHKITKRGQNVTFRCDPISEHNRLYWYRQTLGQGPEFLTYFQNEAQLEKSRLLSDRFSAERPKGSFSTLEIQRTEQGDSAMYLCASSLGQGALGYTFGSGTRLTVV.

This clonotype was seen a few times. The chain links TRBV24-1 to TRBJ2-3; 10 bases map to TRBD1. Per germline, CDR1 KGHDR and CDR2 SFDVKD. The CDR3 runs 16 residues. V was pared by 2 bases and J by 5 bases, with 6 bases of the junction left unmatched. CDR3 in DNA: TGTGCCACCAGTGATTCGGGGACAGGGGTTAGAGATACGCAGTATTTT. As protein: CATSDSGTGVRDTQYF.

The V call is TRBV7-2, the J call TRBJ2-2; tentatively, D is TRBD2 (5 bases). Trimming left V 5 bases short and J 6 bases short, with 13 bases between. The CDR3 totals 14 residues. Germline V gives CDR1 SGHTA, CDR2 FQGNSA. The CDR3 loop reads CASSPGFDSGELFF. CDR3 nucleotides: TGTGCCAGCAGCCCGGGGTTCGATTCCGGGGAGCTGTTTTTT.

Regarding this clonotype: Compared with germline, one end of the junction differs, possibly owing to a read error. This sequence joins TRBV14 and TRBJ2-2; D may correspond to TRBD1 or TRBD2 (5 bases each). CDR3 length: 14 residues. CDR1 and CDR2 (germline): SGHDN, FVKESK. CDR3 sequence (DNA): TGTGCCAGCAGCCACCAGGGATACACCGGGGAGATGTTTTTT. Protein product: CASSHQGYTGEMFF.

V usage is TRBV4-2 and J usage is TRBJ2-2, with TRBD1 matching over 10 bases. Germline V gene sequence: CDR1 LGHNA, CDR2 YNFKEQ. CDR3 length: 16 residues. Trimming removed 4 bases from V and 10 bases from J; junction bases left unmatched: 12. This CDR3 is CASSPPVGTGAQELFF. DNA for the CDR3: TGTGCCAGCAGCCCCCCGGTCGGGACAGGGGCTCAGGAGCTGTTTTTT.